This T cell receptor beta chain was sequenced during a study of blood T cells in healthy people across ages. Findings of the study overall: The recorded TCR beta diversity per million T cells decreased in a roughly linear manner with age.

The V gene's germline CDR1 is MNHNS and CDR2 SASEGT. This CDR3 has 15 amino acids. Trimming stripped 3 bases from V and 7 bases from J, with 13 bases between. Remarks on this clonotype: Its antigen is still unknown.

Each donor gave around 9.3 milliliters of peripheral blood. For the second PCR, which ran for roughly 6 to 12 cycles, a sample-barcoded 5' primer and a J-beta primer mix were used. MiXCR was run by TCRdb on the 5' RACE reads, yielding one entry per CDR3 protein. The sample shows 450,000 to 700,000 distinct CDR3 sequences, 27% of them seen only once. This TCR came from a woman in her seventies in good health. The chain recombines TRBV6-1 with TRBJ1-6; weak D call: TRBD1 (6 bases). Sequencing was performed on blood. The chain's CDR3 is CASSETQGQNSPLHF. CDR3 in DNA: TGTGCCAGCAGTGAGACTCAGGGGCAGAATTCACCCCTCCACTTT.